Each of the 24 T cell receptor beta chains below was sequenced from the same sample in a study of blood T cell repertoires in COVID-19. Libraries were prepared by immunoSEQ multiplex PCR; TCRdb keeps only in-frame clonotypes and omits some of them. The sample has roughly 250,000 clones, just under 90% seen once. Input material: peripheral blood. These receptor sequences come from a woman in her thirties or forties with acute or convalescent COVID-19.

The chain recombines TRBV5-1 with TRBJ2-5; D is unresolved. CDR1 is SGHRS and CDR2 is YFSETQ in the germline V gene. The CDR3 is 13 amino acids. Between the trimmed V and J ends, which lost 4 bases and 0 bases, there was a span of 7 bases. The CDR3 DNA sequence: TGCGCCAGCAGCCCCCGGGACCAAGAGACCCAGTACTTC. This translates into CASSPRDQETQYF.

V usage is TRBV6-5 and J usage is TRBJ2-5; weak D call: TRBD2 (6 bases). This CDR3 is built from 15 residues. Per the germline V gene, CDR1 is MNHEY and CDR2 is SVGAGI. Trimming cost V 1 base and J 1 base, with 10 bases left between them. CDR3 in amino acids: CASSYFTGSQETQYF. CDR3 in DNA: TGTGCCAGCAGTTACTTCACCGGGAGCCAAGAGACCCAGTACTTC.

The CDR3 reads CAISDSTGGRYQPQHF. DNA for the CDR3: TGTGCCATCAGTGACTCGACAGGGGGCCGGTATCAGCCCCAGCATTTT. The chain combines TRBV10-3 with TRBJ1-5; the match to TRBD1 covers 10 bases. The J segment lost 5 bases and the V segment lost 3 bases, leaving 7 bases of the junction unmatched. The CDR3 length is 16 residues. Germline loops: CDR1 ENHRY, CDR2 SYGVKD.

The V gene is TRBV9, the J gene TRBJ1-2, with D perhaps TRBD1 (6 bases). This CDR3 is 17 amino acids long. Trimming cost V 2 bases and J 2 bases, with 19 bases left between them. Per the germline V gene, CDR1 is SGDLS and CDR2 is YYNGEE. CDR3 coding DNA: TGTGCCAGCAGCGTGAGGGGATTGGACAGAATGAACTATGGCTACACCTTC. It codes for CASSVRGLDRMNYGYTF. The whole variable domain, filled in from reference TRBV9 and TRBJ1-2, reads DSGVTQTPKHLITATGQRVTLRCSPRSGDLSVYWYQQSLDQGLQFLIQYYNGEERAKGNILERFSAQQFPDLHSELNLSSLELGDSALYFCASSVRGLDRMNYGYTFGSGTRLTVV.

This chain links TRBV21-1 with TRBJ2-4; TRBD2, the table's D call, was not compared with the DNA. TRBV21-1 is an annotated pseudogene. The CDR3 loop spans 16 amino acids. The CDR3 region has the DNA TGTGCCAGCACCTCAGGAGACGGGGAAGCCAAAAACATTCAGTACTTC. This translates into CASTSGDGEAKNIQYF.

The chain links TRBV6-5 to TRBJ1-1; weak D call: TRBD1 (6 bases). V lost 0 bases and J lost 7, with 12 bases in between. CDR3 size: 14 residues. Germline CDR1 is MNHEY and CDR2 is SVGAGI. The CDR3 spells CASSYSNGDNEAFF. CDR3 DNA: TGTGCCAGCAGTTACTCGAACGGGGACAATGAAGCTTTCTTT.

The chain is built from TRBV18 and TRBJ1-1; no definite D call. V lost 2 bases and J 0 bases, leaving 7 bases between the germline ends. This CDR3 is built from 14 residues. Germline V gene data show CDR1 as KGHSH and CDR2 as LQKENI. The CDR3 nucleotides are TGTGCCAGCTCACCATTACGGTTGAACACTGAAGCTTTCTTT. Translation gives CASSPLRLNTEAFF.

V gene TRBV19 combines with J gene TRBJ1-5, with D tentatively TRBD1 (5 bases). V lost 5 bases to trimming and J lost 4 bases, with 9 bases between them. Germline V CDR1 and CDR2: LNHDA, SQIVND (reference sequence). This CDR3 has 13 residues. CDR3 DNA sequence: TGTGCCAGTAGTGGACAACAAAATCAGCCCCAGCATTTT. Translation: CASSGQQNQPQHF.

The genes are TRBV7-2 and TRBJ1-5; D uncertain. The V gene's germline CDR1 is SGHTA and CDR2 FQGNSA. This CDR3 contains 14 residues. V gave up 2 bases and J gave up 4 bases, with 9 bases separating them. CDR3 residues: CASSLFRGNQPQHF. The CDR3 region has the DNA TGTGCCAGCAGCTTATTCCGGGGTAATCAGCCCCAGCATTTT.

The V and J genes are TRBV5-1 and TRBJ1-2, with 7 bases identical to TRBD1. Germline lookup yields CDR1 SGHRS and CDR2 YFSETQ. The V and J ends lost 2 bases and 6 bases, in that order; junction bases with no gene match: 7. The CDR3 length is 14 residues. The CDR3 nucleotides read TGCGCCAGCAGCTTCCAACAGGGGAGTGATGGCTACACCTTC. Protein product: CASSFQQGSDGYTF.

The chain is built from TRBV11-2 and TRBJ2-2; 8 bases map to TRBD2. This CDR3 has 14 residues. The junction had 6 bases not matched to a gene; V was cut back by 5 bases and J by 7 bases. CDR1 is SGHAT and CDR2 is FQNNGV in the germline V gene. The CDR3 loop is CASSLGRGVGELFF. The CDR3 bases are TGTGCCAGCAGCCTCGGGCGGGGGGTCGGGGAGCTGTTTTTT. The complete variable domain, with remaining parts taken from reference TRBV11-2 and TRBJ2-2, reads EAGVAQSPRYKIIEKRQSVAFWCNPISGHATLYWYQQILGQGPKLLIQFQNNGVVDDSQLPKDRFSAERLKGVDSTLKIQPAKLEDSAVYLCASSLGRGVGELFFGEGSRLTVL.

The rearrangement links TRBV5-1 to TRBJ2-3, with 11 nucleotides matching TRBD2. Germline-derived CDR1 and CDR2 are SGHRS and YFSETQ. V lost 0 bases and J lost 4; bases outside the gene matches: 10. The CDR3 runs to 18 residues. The CDR3 nucleotides are TGCGCCAGCAGCTTGGGACTAGCGGGGCCTAAGGGCCCAGATACGCAGTATTTT. Residues: CASSLGLAGPKGPDTQYF.

The chain recombines TRBV7-2 with TRBJ2-1; TRBD2 is a possible D gene (6 bases). The CDR3 runs 12 residues. Trimming removed 3 bases from V and 10 bases from J, with 10 bases in between. Germline values: CDR1 SGHTA, CDR2 FQGNSA. The CDR3: CASSFGGGEQFF. DNA of the CDR3: TGTGCCAGCAGCTTCGGGGGTGGGGAGCAGTTCTTC. Complete variable domain (other parts from reference TRBV7-2 and TRBJ2-1): GAGVSQSPSNKVTEKGKDVELRCDPISGHTALYWYRQSLGQGLEFLIYFQGNSAPDKSGLPSDRFSAERTGGSVSTLTIQRTQQEDSAVYLCASSFGGGEQFFGPGTRLTVL.

This chain connects TRBV20-1 to TRBJ1-2; D call uncertain. CDR3 length: 10 residues. V was trimmed by 6 bases and J by 5 bases, leaving 7 bases between them. From germline, CDR1 is DFQATT and CDR2 SNEGSKA (reference sequence). The chain's CDR3 is CSARQYGYTF. CDR3 sequence (DNA): TGCAGTGCCAGGCAGTATGGCTACACCTTC.

This chain links TRBV11-2 with TRBJ2-4, with TRBD1 matching 8 bases. The CDR3 length is 14 residues. With 5 bases clipped from V and 7 bases from J, the junction kept 7 bases outside the gene matches. CDR1 and CDR2 (germline): SGHAT, FQNNGV. CDR3 protein: CASSTRQGLNIQYF. The CDR3 DNA reads as TGTGCCAGCAGCACCAGACAGGGGTTGAACATTCAGTACTTC.

V usage is TRBV24-1 and J usage is TRBJ2-3; 8 nucleotides match TRBD2. V lost 3 bases, J lost 5 bases, and 9 bases stayed unmatched. Germline lookup yields CDR1 KGHDR and CDR2 SFDVKD. CDR3 length: 16 amino acids. Written as DNA, the CDR3 is TGTGCCACCAGTGATCCGTCCAGCGGGGGACTAGATACGCAGTATTTT. This sequence encodes CATSDPSSGGLDTQYF.

The chain is built from TRBV2 and TRBJ1-1; 8 bases fit TRBD1. Germline V CDR1 and CDR2: SNHLY, FYNNEI. CDR3 size: 15 residues. J lost 0 bases, V lost 5 bases, and 5 bases had no gene match. The CDR3 DNA follows: TGTGCCAGCAGTCCGACAGGGGTCATGAACACTGAAGCTTTCTTT. This encodes CASSPTGVMNTEAFF.

The V gene is TRBV21-1, the J gene TRBJ1-2. TRBV21-1 is flagged as a pseudogene. CDR3 length: 15 amino acids. Here the CDR3 DNA reads TGTGCCAGCAGCCTCTTGGGGGGGCCACTCTATGGCTACACCTTC. This translates into CASSLLGGPLYGYTF.

This chain connects TRBV9 to TRBJ1-1; no definite D call. The CDR3 totals 15 residues. Germline V gene sequence: CDR1 SGDLS, CDR2 YYNGEE. Trimming cost V 2 bases and J 1 base, with 12 bases left between them. CDR3 protein: CASSVEGPGNTEAFF. Here the CDR3 DNA reads TGTGCCAGCAGCGTCGAGGGCCCGGGGAACACTGAAGCTTTCTTT.

J is TRBJ1-1 and V is TRBV6-5; D gene uncertain. The germline V gene encodes CDR1 MNHEY and CDR2 SVGAGI. This CDR3 is 13 amino acids long. Trimming stripped 5 bases from V and 4 bases from J, with 11 bases between. The CDR3 DNA reads TGTGCCAGCAGTACTTATGGTGGCACTGAAGCTTTCTTT. Its translation is CASSTYGGTEAFF.

This chain uses TRBV19 with TRBJ1-5; 7 nucleotides line up with TRBD1. V was clipped by 3 bases and J by 2 bases; unmatched bases: 7. The CDR3 spans 16 residues. Looked up from germline, CDR1 is LNHDA and CDR2 is SQIVND (reference sequence). The chain's CDR3 is CASSITGTAGNQPQHF. The CDR3 region has the DNA TGTGCCAGTAGTATTACAGGGACAGCCGGCAATCAGCCCCAGCATTTT.

The rearrangement links TRBV19 to TRBJ2-5; 7 nucleotides agree with TRBD1. The J segment lost 5 bases and the V segment lost 3 bases, leaving 12 bases of the junction unmatched. CDR3 length: 16 amino acids. Germline V gene sequence: CDR1 LNHDA, CDR2 SQIVND (reference sequence). This CDR3 reads CASSMPNRGLWETQYF. The CDR3 bases are TGTGCCAGTAGTATGCCCAACAGGGGCCTCTGGGAGACCCAGTACTTC.

This chain uses TRBV21-1 with TRBJ1-6; no check of the table's D call, TRBD1, against the DNA was made. TRBV21-1 is an annotated pseudogene. This CDR3 has 14 residues. CDR3 DNA: TGTGCCAGCAGCAAGGGGCAGACCGGACCACCCCTCCACTTT. This codes for CASSKGQTGPPLHF.

About this clone: Additional DNA sequences in this sample encode the identical CDR3. This chain links TRBV5-1 with TRBJ1-1, with D possibly being TRBD1 (6 bases). Germline V gene lookup returns CDR1 SGHRS and CDR2 YFSETQ. CDR3 size: 15 residues. V dropped 0 bases and J dropped 2 bases, with 11 bases sitting between them. The CDR3 spells CASSLGDRRNTEAFF. CDR3 in DNA: TGCGCCAGCAGCTTGGGAGACAGGCGTAACACTGAAGCTTTCTTT.